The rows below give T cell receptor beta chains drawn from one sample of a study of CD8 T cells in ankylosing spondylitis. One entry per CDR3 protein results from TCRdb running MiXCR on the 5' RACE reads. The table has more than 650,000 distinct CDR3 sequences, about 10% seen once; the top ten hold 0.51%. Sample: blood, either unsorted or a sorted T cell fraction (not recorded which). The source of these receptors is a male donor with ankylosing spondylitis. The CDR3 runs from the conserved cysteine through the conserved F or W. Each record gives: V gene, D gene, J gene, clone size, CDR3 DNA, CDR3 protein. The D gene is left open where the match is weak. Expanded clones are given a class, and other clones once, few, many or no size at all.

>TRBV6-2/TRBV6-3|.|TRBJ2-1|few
TGTGCCAGCAGTGCTAGGAGCCGCTCCTACAATGAGCAGTTCTTC
CASSARSRSYNEQFF
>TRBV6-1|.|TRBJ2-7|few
TGTGCCAGCAGTGATGGACACTCGAACCAAGCCTACGAGCAGTACTTC
CASSDGHSNQAYEQYF
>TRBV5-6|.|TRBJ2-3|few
TGTGCCAGCAGCTTGGTAGCGGTCGAGGGGTACACAGATACGCAGTATTTT
CASSLVAVEGYTDTQYF
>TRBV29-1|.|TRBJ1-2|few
TGCAGCGCACCGGGAGGGCCAGCGGCTAACTATGGCTACACCTTC
CSAPGGPAANYGYTF
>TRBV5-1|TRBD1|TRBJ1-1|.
TGCGCCAGCAGCTCGGCAACAGGGGGGGGCACTGAAGCTTTCTTT
CASSSATGGGTEAFF
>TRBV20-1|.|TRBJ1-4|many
TGCAGTGCTAGTGGTTCGGCGGATGAAAAACTGTTTTTT
CSASGSADEKLFF
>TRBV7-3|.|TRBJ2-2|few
TGTGCCAGCAGCTCCGGTTCGGCAGGGAAAAACACCGGGGAGCTGTTTTTT
CASSSGSAGKNTGELFF
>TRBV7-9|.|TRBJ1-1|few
TGTGCCAGCAGCTTAATACCGGGGCGGATATACACTGAAGCTTTCTTT
CASSLIPGRIYTEAFF
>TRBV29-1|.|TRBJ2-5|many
TGCAGCGTTGTCCGTCCAGATCAAGAGACCCAGTACTTC
CSVVRPDQETQYF
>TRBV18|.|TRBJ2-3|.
TGTGCCAGCTCACCACCGAGCGGATCGACGCAGTATTTT
CASSPPSGSTQYF
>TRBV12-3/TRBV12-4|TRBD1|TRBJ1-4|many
TGTGCCAGCAGTTTATTCCGGACAGGGTACACAACTAATGAAAAACTGTTTTTT
CASSLFRTGYTTNEKLFF
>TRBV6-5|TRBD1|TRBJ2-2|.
TGTGCCAGCAGTTGGGACAGGGTGGCCTCGGGCGCCGGGGAGCTGTTTTTT
CASSWDRVASGAGELFF
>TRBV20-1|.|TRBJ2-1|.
TGCAGTGCTAGACGGGGTTTCGTCAATGAGCAGTTCTTC
CSARRGFVNEQFF
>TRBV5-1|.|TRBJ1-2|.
TGCGCCAGCAGTACTATCCAGGGGAAGAACTATGGCTACACCTTC
CASSTIQGKNYGYTF
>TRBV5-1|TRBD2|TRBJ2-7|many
TGCGCCAGCAGCTTGGTAGCGGGGGGGCCCTACGAGCAGTACTTC
CASSLVAGGPYEQYF
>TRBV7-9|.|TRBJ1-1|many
TGTGCCAGCAGCTTGCGAACGGAGGGCACTGAAGCTTTCTTT
CASSLRTEGTEAFF
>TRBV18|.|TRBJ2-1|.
TGTGCCAGCTCACGACCGAAACCTCCCTACAATGAGCAGTTCTTC
CASSRPKPPYNEQFF
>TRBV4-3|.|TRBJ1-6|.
TGCGCCAGCAGCCAAGAAGGGGCATTCGCTGCTCTTAGTTCACCCCTCCACTTT
CASSQEGAFAALSSPLHF
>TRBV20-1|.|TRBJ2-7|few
TGCAGTGCTAGCCGCCTCGGCTTAATTACGTACGAGCAGTACTTC
CSASRLGLITYEQYF
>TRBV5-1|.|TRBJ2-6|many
TGTGCCAGCAGCTTCGGGGGCTCTGGGGCCAACGTCCTGACTTTC
CASSFGGSGANVLTF
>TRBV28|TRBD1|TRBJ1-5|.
TGTGCCAGCAGGCGCGCCGGGACAGGGGGAAATCAGCCCCAGCATTTT
CASRRAGTGGNQPQHF
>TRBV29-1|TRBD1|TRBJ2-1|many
TGCAGCGTTGAAGAGGGGACAGGGGGAACCTACAATGAGCAGTTCTTC
CSVEEGTGGTYNEQFF
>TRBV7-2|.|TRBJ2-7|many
TGTGCCAGCAGCTTGGCGTTCACCTACGAGCAGTACTTC
CASSLAFTYEQYF
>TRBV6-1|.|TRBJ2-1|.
TGTGCCAGCAGACCAAGGCAGAGCTACAATGAGCAGTTCTTC
CASRPRQSYNEQFF
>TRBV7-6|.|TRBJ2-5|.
TGTGCCAGCAGCTCGGTGGGGTTAGCACAAGAGACCCAGTACTTC
CASSSVGLAQETQYF
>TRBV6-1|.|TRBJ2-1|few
TGTGCCAGCAGTCTTATACTTACTTTCTACAATGAGCAGTTCTTC
CASSLILTFYNEQFF
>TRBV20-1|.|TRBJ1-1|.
TGCAGTGCGGGGTCAGGGCCGAACACTGAAGCTTTCTTT
CSAGSGPNTEAFF
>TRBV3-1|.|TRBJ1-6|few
TGTGCCAGCAGCCCCCGTAATTTCGATTCACCCCTCCACTTT
CASSPRNFDSPLHF
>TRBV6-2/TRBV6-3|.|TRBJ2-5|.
TGTGCCAGCAGCGACACGACAGCCCAAGAGACCCAGTACTTC
CASSDTTAQETQYF
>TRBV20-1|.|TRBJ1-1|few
TGCAGTGCTAGAGGTCCGGGACGGCACACTGAAGCTTTCTTT
CSARGPGRHTEAFF
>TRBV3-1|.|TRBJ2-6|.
TGTGCCAGCAGTTTACGGTTCTCTGGGGCCAACGTCCTGACTTTC
CASSLRFSGANVLTF
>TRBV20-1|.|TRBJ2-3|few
TGCAGTGCTAGATTACCACTCTTTAGCACAGATACGCAGTATTTT
CSARLPLFSTDTQYF
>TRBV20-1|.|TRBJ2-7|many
TGCAGTGCTAGAGACCCCGACTGGGCTTCGGACGAGCAGTACTTC
CSARDPDWASDEQYF
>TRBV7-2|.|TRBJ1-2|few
TGTGCCAGCAGCTTAGTGACGCCTGGCTATGGCTACACCTTC
CASSLVTPGYGYTF
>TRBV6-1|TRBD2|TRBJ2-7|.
TGTGCCAGCAGTGAACGAGCTAGCGGGAGAATAAACGAGCAGTACTTC
CASSERASGRINEQYF
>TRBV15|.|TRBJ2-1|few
TGTGCCACCAGCAGAGATGTGGGGCCGAATGAGCAGTTCTTC
CATSRDVGPNEQFF
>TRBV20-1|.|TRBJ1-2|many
TGCAGTGCTAGAGCGACCGGACTCGCAGGTTATGGCTACACCTTC
CSARATGLAGYGYTF
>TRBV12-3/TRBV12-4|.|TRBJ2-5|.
TGTGCCAGCAGTTTAAGGAGGGACAGTAAATTCCAAGAGACCCAGTACTTC
CASSLRRDSKFQETQYF
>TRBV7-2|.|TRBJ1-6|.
TGTGCCAGCAGCTTAGTATCCGGGGGGAACTATAATTCACCCCTCCACTTT
CASSLVSGGNYNSPLHF
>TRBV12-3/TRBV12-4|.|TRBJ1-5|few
TGTGCCAGCAGTCCCGGACGGATTAGCAATCAGCCCCAGCATTTT
CASSPGRISNQPQHF
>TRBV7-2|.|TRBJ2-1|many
TGTGCCAGCAGCTTAGCCGGGGCTAATGAGCAGTTCTTC
CASSLAGANEQFF
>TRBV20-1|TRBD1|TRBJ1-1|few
TGCAGTGCTAGAGATGTGGGAACAGGGGCTAGCACTGAAGCTTTCTTT
CSARDVGTGASTEAFF
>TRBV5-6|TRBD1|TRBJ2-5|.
TGTGCCAGCAGCCCTGCCGGGACAGGGGGCCGAGAGACCCAGTACTTC
CASSPAGTGGRETQYF
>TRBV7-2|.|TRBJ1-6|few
TGTGCCAGCAGCTTAGGGCGGGCTTCCCTCCACTTT
CASSLGRASLHF
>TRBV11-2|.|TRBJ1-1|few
TGTGCCAACAGAGTCCAGCCGAACACTGAAGCTTTCTTT
CANRVQPNTEAFF
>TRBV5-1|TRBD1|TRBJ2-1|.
TGCGCCAGCAGCTGGGGGACAGCCGACTACAATGAGCAGTTCTTC
CASSWGTADYNEQFF
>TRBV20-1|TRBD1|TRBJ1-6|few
TGCAGTGCGCGCCGTGGGACAGGCAAACTATATAATTCACCCCTCCACTTT
CSARRGTGKLYNSPLHF
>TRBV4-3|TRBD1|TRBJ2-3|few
TGCGCCAGCAGCCACTTGACAGGGAAAGACACAGATACGCAGTATTTT
CASSHLTGKDTDTQYF
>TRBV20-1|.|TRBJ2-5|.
TGCAGTGCTAGAGTCCACCGCGGGGCGGAGACCCAGTACTTC
CSARVHRGAETQYF
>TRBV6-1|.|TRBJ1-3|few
TGTGCCAGCAGAGACCAATCTACACTTAGAAACACCATATATTTT
CASRDQSTLRNTIYF
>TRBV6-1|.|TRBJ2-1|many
TGTGCCAGCAGTGAAGGGCCCGGGGATTACAATGAGCAGTTCTTC
CASSEGPGDYNEQFF
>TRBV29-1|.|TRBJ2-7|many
TGCAGCGTTGTTAATGTCAGGGACTACGAGCAGTACTTC
CSVVNVRDYEQYF